Detailed here is one T cell receptor (beta chain). The antigen remains undetermined. Assay used: immunoSEQ multiplex PCR; TCRdb lists only in-frame clones, some missing. The sample lists roughly 77,000 clones; 70% to 90% were seen once. This sample stems from a study of T cell responses to AZD1222 COVID-19 vaccine. The CDR3 has 14 amino acids. V trimming: 5 bases; J trimming: 4 bases; junction bases outside the gene matches: 3. CDR1 is KGHSH and CDR2 is LQKENI in the germline V gene. Study conclusions and caveats: Nearly half of the spike-specific TCRs reportedly recognize variant regions that carry no mutations.

The receptor was derived from an adult in good health. The material was peripheral blood, obtained on day 0 of MenACWY control vaccination. This chain joins TRBV18 and TRBJ1-1; 11 nucleotides align to TRBD1. The CDR3 sequence is CASSTGTGGTEAFF. The CDR3 DNA reads TGTGCCAGCTCAACGGGGACAGGGGGCACTGAAGCTTTCTTT.